This is a list of T cell receptor beta chains from one sample in a study of memory B cells and T cells in multiple sclerosis. These receptors have no identified antigens. Profiling relied on immunoSEQ multiplex PCR, and the TCRdb table lists in-frame clones only, not all of them. The table includes 46,000 or so clones, approximately 80% detected once. The material sequenced was PBMCs from blood kept in culture. The source is a human donor with multiple sclerosis. CDR3s include the opening cysteine and the closing phenylalanine or tryptophan. D genes are given only for firm matches. The listing skips clone size in some rows; elsewhere it reads once, few, many or a size class.

NA | TRBJ2-7 | NA | TRBV4-2 | TGTGCCAGCAGCCAAGACCAGGGGATCGGCTACGAGCAGTACTTC | CASSQDQGIGYEQYF
NA | TRBJ2-2 | TRBD1 | TRBV5-6 | TGTGCCAGCAGCTTGGTGGACAGGGTGAACACCGGGGAGCTGTTTTTT | CASSLVDRVNTGELFF
NA | TRBJ1-1 | TRBD1 | TRBV28 | TGTGCCAGCAGGACTCCGGGACAGCCTAGATCTGAAGCTTTCTTT | CASRTPGQPRSEAFF
NA | TRBJ2-5 | TRBD1 | TRBV19 | TGTGCCACCTTAGACAGGGGCCGTGGGGAGACCCAGTACTTC | CATLDRGRGETQYF
few | TRBJ1-5 | NA | TRBV9 | TGTGCCAGCAGCGTAGGACCGGAACCGAATCAGCCCCAGCATTTT | CASSVGPEPNQPQHF
few | TRBJ2-5 | NA | TRBV11-2 | TGTGCCAGCAGCTTAACCGGGGAGACCCAGTACTTC | CASSLTGETQYF
NA | TRBJ1-1 | NA | TRBV4-1 | TGCGCCAGCAGCCGACACAGGGAGGGCACTGAAGCTTTCTTT | CASSRHREGTEAFF
NA | TRBJ2-5 | NA | TRBV27 | TGTGCCAGCAGTTTCCTCCAAGAGACCCAGTACTTC | CASSFLQETQYF
NA | TRBJ2-7 | NA | TRBV13 | TGTGCCAGCAGCTCCAGACAGGCGTCGTCTGACGAGCAGTACTTC | CASSSRQASSDEQYF
few | TRBJ2-1 | NA | TRBV30 | TGTGCCTGGAGTGTACTCAGCAATGAGCAGTTCTTC | CAWSVLSNEQFF
few | TRBJ1-2 | TRBD1 | TRBV28 | TGTGCCACCAGGGACAGGGCCCGGGATGGCTACACCTTC | CATRDRARDGYTF
NA | TRBJ2-2 | TRBD2 | TRBV2 | TGTGCCAGCAGTAGCGGGGGGGAAATCGGGGAGCTGTTTTTT | CASSSGGEIGELFF
NA | TRBJ1-5 | NA | TRBV7-9 | TGTGCCAGCAGCTCTAGCACGGGCAATCAGCCCCAGCATTTT | CASSSSTGNQPQHF
NA | TRBJ1-2 | NA | TRBV7-6 | TGTGCCAGCAGCTTAGACCCCCGGAACTATGGCTACACCTTC | CASSLDPRNYGYTF
NA | TRBJ1-2 | NA | TRBV29-1 | TGCAGCGTTGAAGAAGGTGGGGGGGTGGGTGGCTACACCTTC | CSVEEGGGVGGYTF
few | TRBJ2-7 | TRBD1 | TRBV6-1 | TGTGCCAGCAGTGATTACAGGGGTTACGAGCAGTACTTC | CASSDYRGYEQYF
once | TRBJ1-6 | TRBD1 | TRBV6-6 | TGTGCCAGCAGTACAGGGGAGAGCTCCTATAATTCACCCCTCCACTTT | CASSTGESSYNSPLHF
NA | TRBJ1-1 | NA | TRBV7-2 | TGTGCCAGCAGCTTACACAGGGCGGAAGCTTTCTTT | CASSLHRAEAFF
NA | TRBJ2-1 | NA | TRBV2 | TGTGCCAGCAGACTCACGGGGTTAGGCTCCTACAATGAGCAGTTCTTC | CASRLTGLGSYNEQFF
NA | TRBJ2-7 | TRBD2 | TRBV9 | TGTGCCAGCAGCGCTAGCGGGGGGGCGGTTTACGAGCAGTACTTC | CASSASGGAVYEQYF
NA | TRBJ2-5 | NA | TRBV5-1 | TGCGCCAGCAGCCTGGGACTTCAAGAGACCCAGTACTTC | CASSLGLQETQYF
NA | TRBJ1-2 | TRBD1 | TRBV4-1 | TGCGCCAGCAGCCAAATGGGACAGGGTCCCCTCTATGGCTACACCTTC | CASSQMGQGPLYGYTF
NA | TRBJ2-2 | TRBD1 | TRBV25-1 | TGTGCCAGCAGTGAACAGGGGGCCACGAACACCGGGGAGCTGTTTTTT | CASSEQGATNTGELFF
few | TRBJ1-2 | NA | TRBV2 | TGTGCCAGCAGCCCGGGGCTCTATGGCTACACCTTC | CASSPGLYGYTF
NA | TRBJ1-2 | TRBD1 | TRBV5-4 | TGTGCCAGCAGCTTGGGGGACAGGGAGAACTATGGCTACACCTTC | CASSLGDRENYGYTF
NA | TRBJ2-3 | NA | TRBV7-8 | TGTGCCAGCAGCTTAGGTTGGGATTCCACAGATACGCAGTATTTT | CASSLGWDSTDTQYF
NA | TRBJ2-7 | TRBD2 | TRBV5-1 | TGCGCCAGCAGCTTGGGGAGACTAGCGGGGAGCTACGAGCAGTACTTC | CASSLGRLAGSYEQYF
NA | TRBJ1-2 | NA | TRBV7-2 | TGTGCCAGCAGCCTTGATAGGGACCCCGAGAGAGGGGGCTACACCTTC | CASSLDRDPERGGYTF
NA | TRBJ2-1 | NA | TRBV11-2 | TGTGCCAGCAGCCCTGCTAATGAGCAGTTCTTC | CASSPANEQFF
NA | TRBJ2-2 | TRBD1 | TRBV5-4 | TGTGCCAGCACCATTGACAGGGTTAACACCGGGGAGCTGTTTTTT | CASTIDRVNTGELFF
NA | TRBJ2-3 | TRBD1 | TRBV6-1 | TGTGCCAGCAGGGACAGGGCGGTGGATACGCAGTATTTT | CASRDRAVDTQYF
NA | TRBJ1-1 | TRBD1 | TRBV4-3 | TGCGCCAGCAGCCCTGGACAGGACTTCAATGAAGCTTTCTTT | CASSPGQDFNEAFF
once | TRBJ1-1 | NA | TRBV5-1 | TGCGCCAGCAGCTCGCCCCAGGGAGAGGGCACTGAAGCTTTCTTT | CASSSPQGEGTEAFF
NA | TRBJ2-3 | TRBD2 | TRBV9 | TGTGCCAGCAGCGTAGACGGACTAGCGGGCACAGATACGCAGTATTTT | CASSVDGLAGTDTQYF
NA | TRBJ2-5 | NA | TRBV10-3 | TGTGCCATCAGATCGGGGGACCAAGAGACCCAGTACTTC | CAIRSGDQETQYF
NA | TRBJ2-3 | NA | TRBV30 | TGTGCCTGGAGTGTCTCAGTAGGCCCAGATACGCAGTATTTT | CAWSVSVGPDTQYF
NA | TRBJ1-3 | TRBD1 | TRBV29-1 | TGCAGCGTTGAAGTGGGACAGGCTCTCGGAAACACCATATATTTT | CSVEVGQALGNTIYF
NA | TRBJ2-7 | NA | TRBV4-2 | TGTGCCAGCAGCCAAGTTTCAGGGACCTACGAGCAGTACTTC | CASSQVSGTYEQYF